This T cell receptor beta chain was observed in a study of T cells in Graves' hyperthyroidism and ophthalmopathy. Overall study findings and caveats: Most expanded thyroid clonotypes above 0.001 recurred in blood.

RNA transcripts gave rise to amplified TCR beta CDR3 regions. RT-PCR in the first round (using the HTBI primer set) targeted the TCR CDR3. TCRdb processed the multiplex PCR reads anew with MiXCR; each CDR3 protein has one entry. The table lists 500,000 to 600,000 distinct CDR3 sequences, about 43% of them singletons. Stable Graves' hyperthyroidism meant no ophthalmopathy progression within 18 months. Patients showing uncontrolled infection, other autoimmune disease, pregnancy or lactation were ineligible. Worth noting for this clonotype: Its antigen is still unknown.

Germline CDR1 is SGHTA and CDR2 is FQGNSA. V was trimmed by 2 bases and J by 1 base, leaving 11 bases between them. CDR3 length equals 15 residues. The chain employs TRBV7-2 and TRBJ1-1, with D possibly matching TRBD1 (6 bases). The clonotype comes from a woman aged 18-29 years with Graves' hyperthyroidism. Sequences were obtained from peripheral blood or thyroid tissue (not recorded which). CDR3 sequence reads: CASSLRVDRNTEAFF. CDR3 nucleotide sequence: TGTGCCAGCAGCTTAAGGGTGGACAGGAACACTGAAGCTTTCTTT. Complete variable domain (other parts from reference TRBV7-2 and TRBJ1-1): GAGVSQSPSNKVTEKGKDVELRCDPISGHTALYWYRQSLGQGLEFLIYFQGNSAPDKSGLPSDRFSAERTGGSVSTLTIQRTQQEDSAVYLCASSLRVDRNTEAFFGQGTRLTVV.